One and the same sample provided the 4 T cell receptor beta chains below, sequenced in a study of cytotoxic CD8 clonotypes in ibrutinib-treated CLL (dated by TCRdb to the early 2020s). This sample's time point label indicates: 20 to 30 months on ibrutinib. Receptors were amplified or captured by the immunoSEQ multiplex PCR assay. TCRdb mirrors the immuneACCESS table, restricted to in-frame sequences. Some clones are absent from its copies; in checked studies, under half trace to an unresolved V gene, and the reason for the others is unknown. The sample table contains roughly 50,000 clones; only one count was recorded for around 52% of them. The top ten constitute around 30% of the sample. The sequencing here drew on PBMCs, taken after 24 months of ibrutinib treatment. Receptors were obtained from a human donor with chronic lymphocytic leukemia.

This clone was recorded only once. This chain links TRBV5-1 with TRBJ1-6; D remains ambiguous. Germline V lookup: CDR1 SGHRS, CDR2 YFSETQ. This CDR3 is built from 15 residues. Trimming shortened V by 4 bases and J by 5 bases, and 13 bases separated the two germline ends. CDR3 protein: CASSEDVGNNSPLHF. For the CDR3, the DNA is TGCGCCAGCAGCGAGGACGTGGGCAATAATTCACCCCTCCACTTT. The complete variable domain, with remaining parts taken from reference TRBV5-1 and TRBJ1-6, reads KAGVTQTPRYLIKTRGQQVTLSCSPISGHRSVSWYQQTPGQGLQFLFEYFSETQRNKGNFPGRFSGRQFSNSRSEMNVSTLELGDSALYLCASSEDVGNNSPLHFGNGTRLTVT.

The V gene is TRBV6-6, the J gene TRBJ1-1, with D maybe TRBD1 (5 bases). The CDR3 totals 12 residues. The germline V and J ends were trimmed by 0 bases and 7 bases, with 6 bases remaining between them. Germline values: CDR1 MNHNY, CDR2 SVGAGI (reference sequence). In nucleotides, the CDR3 is TGTGCCAGCAGTTACTCGAGGGGTGAAGCTTTCTTT. Translating gives CASSYSRGEAFF.

This sequence joins TRBV5-1 and TRBJ2-5, with 10 bases matching TRBD1. J was trimmed by 5 bases and V by 0 bases; bases with no gene match: 4. The CDR3 totals 15 residues. In germline, CDR1 is SGHRS, CDR2 YFSETQ. The CDR3 region has the DNA TGCGCCAGCAGCTTGGGACAGGGGGCGGTGGAGACCCAGTACTTC. Protein product: CASSLGQGAVETQYF.

This clone has only a few counts. This chain uses TRBV23-1 with TRBJ2-7; D call uncertain. TRBV23-1 is identified as an open reading frame with a role that is uncertain. V was trimmed by 0 bases and J by 2 bases, leaving 17 bases between them. CDR3 size: 17 residues. The DNA for the CDR3 is TGCGCCAGCAGTCAATCGTTACTAACTACTTCCCCCTACGAGCAGTACTTC. Translated, it gives CASSQSLLTTSPYEQYF.